This T cell receptor beta chain was documented in a study of human T cells and chemical hapten exposure. General study points: With DPC sensitization, TCRs exceeding 1 in 1000 frequency showed no change.

TCRdb called the 5' RACE reads again in MiXCR, with one record for every CDR3 protein. The sample gives some 150,000 distinct CDR3 sequences, approximately 4% of which show up once; around 1.5% is in the top ten. The CDR3 runs to 12 residues. The V end lost 3 bases, the J end lost 6 bases, and 8 bases lay between the germline ends. Before extraction, the whole blood was not fractionated, and total RNA was taken from it. This clonotype has more than one count but fewer than ten. As yet, its antigen is unknown. The receptor was isolated from a female donor in good health. V and J are TRBV12-3 or TRBV12-4 and TRBJ2-5; D is unresolved. CDR3 coding DNA: TGTGCCAGCAGTTTTGTCTGGCAGACCCAGTACTTC. Protein: CASSFVWQTQYF.